The next 8 T cell receptor beta chains were all read from a single sample in a study of OX40 agonist ivuxolimab in advanced cancers. The repertoire was sequenced with immunoSEQ multiplex PCR; TCRdb's copy has only in-frame clones and lacks some. There are about 90,000 clones in the sample; approximately 91% occur only once, and around 0.34% lies in the top ten. Sequenced material: CD4+ or CD8+ T cells sorted from blood, taken in a trial of the OX40 agonist ivuxolimab. Receptor source: an adult with an advanced solid tumor such as melanoma, head and neck, liver or kidney cancer.

The chain uses TRBV7-9 and TRBJ2-7, with 10 positions matching TRBD1. This CDR3 has 14 amino acids. V lost 2 bases, J lost 5 bases, and 3 bases stayed unmatched. Looked up from germline, CDR1 is SEHNR and CDR2 is FQNEAQ (reference sequence). In nucleotides, the CDR3 is TGTGCCAGCAGCTTAAGGGACAGGGGCCACGAGCAGTACTTC. This translates into CASSLRDRGHEQYF.

The rearrangement uses TRBV5-1 and TRBJ2-1, with a tentative D call TRBD1 (6 bases). The CDR3 loop spans 14 amino acids. Germline loops: CDR1 SGHRS, CDR2 YFSETQ. Deletions cut 4 bases from V and 3 bases from J, with 11 bases between. CDR3 sequence: CASSVDRNYNEQFF. The CDR3 DNA reads TGCGCCAGCAGCGTCGACAGGAACTACAATGAGCAGTTCTTC.

The V gene is TRBV5-6, the J gene TRBJ2-3; D tentatively fits TRBD1 or TRBD2 (5 bases each). The CDR3 spans 17 residues. The V and J ends lost 3 bases and 2 bases respectively, with 19 bases between them. The germline V gene encodes CDR1 SGHDT and CDR2 YYEEEE. The CDR3 DNA reads TGTGCCAGCAGCTCGGAACCTTGGGGGTTCACCACAGATACGCAGTATTTT. This codes for CASSSEPWGFTTDTQYF.

The chain recombines TRBV19 with TRBJ1-3, with D maybe TRBD1 (6 bases). CDR3 length: 17 residues. With 5 bases removed from V and 0 bases from J, the gap between germline ends came to 17 bases. Germline loops: CDR1 LNHDA, CDR2 SQIVND (reference sequence). The CDR3 is CASSLLSVGASGNTIYF. Written as DNA, the CDR3 is TGTGCCAGTAGTCTCCTGTCGGTGGGGGCCTCTGGAAACACCATATATTTT.

V usage is TRBV5-6 and J usage is TRBJ1-2; no clear D. Germline assignment: CDR1 SGHDT and CDR2 YYEEEE. V shed 3 bases and J shed 3 bases, with 9 bases lying between them. The CDR3 spans 13 residues. In DNA, the CDR3 is TGTGCCAGCAGCTGGCGCCAGTACTATGGCTACACCTTC. Translating it yields CASSWRQYYGYTF.

The chain employs TRBV7-9 and TRBJ2-7, with 10 positions matching TRBD2. After removal of 5 bases from V and 1 base from J, the junction contained 8 bases not matched to a gene. The CDR3 runs to 16 residues. CDR1 and CDR2 from the germline V gene are SEHNR and FQNEAQ (reference sequence). CDR3 region: CASSDVLAGVSYEQYF. As DNA, the CDR3 is TGTGCCAGCAGCGACGTTCTAGCGGGAGTATCCTACGAGCAGTACTTC. The complete variable domain, with remaining parts taken from reference TRBV7-9 and TRBJ2-7, reads DTGVSQNPRHKITKRGQNVTFRCDPISEHNRLYWYRQTLGQGPEFLTYFQNEAQLEKSRLLSDRFSAERPKGSFSTLEIQRTEQGDSAMYLCASSDVLAGVSYEQYFGPGTRLTVT.

The chain couples TRBV28 to TRBJ2-5; 8 bases line up with TRBD2. Losses at the gene ends were 4 bases for V and 1 base for J; bases not matched to a gene: 8. CDR1 and CDR2 (germline): MDHEN, SYDVKM. CDR3 length: 16 amino acids. CDR3 DNA sequence: TGTGCCAGCAGTTCAGGACGGGGGGGGGCCCAAGAGACCCAGTACTTC. As protein: CASSSGRGGAQETQYF.

This chain links TRBV6-5 with TRBJ2-2; 11 bases fit TRBD2. The CDR3 contains 16 residues. J lost 5 bases, V lost 0 bases, and 2 bases had no gene match. The germline CDR1 and CDR2 sequences are MNHEY and SVGAGI. The CDR3 protein is CASSYSSSGGTGELFF. The CDR3 DNA is TGTGCCAGCAGTTACTCGTCTAGCGGGGGGACCGGGGAGCTGTTTTTT.